The rows below give T cell receptor beta chains drawn from one sample of a study of T-cell memory formation after mild COVID-19. Via MiXCR, TCRdb re-called the 5' RACE reads, giving one row per CDR3 protein. Of roughly 240,000 distinct CDR3 sequences listed, approximately 15% are singletons. The sequenced sample consisted of PBMCs or a T cell subset sorted from them (not recorded which). Source of these receptors: an adult woman who had mild COVID-19 (a few samples of this study predate the infection). Cell type and time point are not known. Each CDR3 is given with its conserved first and last residue. The order of the fields is CDR3 protein, CDR3 DNA, D gene, V gene, clone size, J gene. D genes are given only for firm matches. Rows give clone size only sometimes, using once, few, many, or a class for an expanded clone.

CASSPPSAGTTEAFF | TGTGCCAGCAGCCCTCCCTCCGCAGGGACGACTGAAGCTTTCTTT | - | TRBV7-2 | few | TRBJ1-1
CASSKTGNTQYF | TGTGCCAGCAGTAAAACGGGGAATACGCAGTATTTT | - | TRBV7-2 | few | TRBJ2-3
CSARDRSGVNYEQYF | TGCAGTGCTAGAGATCGTTCGGGAGTCAACTACGAGCAGTACTTC | - | TRBV20-1 | few | TRBJ2-7
CASGRPRASTSGNSYNEQFF | TGTGCTAGTGGCCGGCCCCGTGCCTCGACTAGCGGGAACTCCTACAATGAGCAGTTCTTC | TRBD2 | TRBV12-5 | - | TRBJ2-1
CASSQDRGYNEQFF | TGTGCCAGCAGTCAGGACAGGGGCTACAATGAGCAGTTCTTC | TRBD1 | TRBV27 | - | TRBJ2-1
CASSFQGSGANVLTF | TGCGCCAGCAGCTTTCAGGGCTCTGGGGCCAACGTCCTGACTTTC | - | TRBV5-1 | few | TRBJ2-6
CASSAPGLGAGYTF | TGTGCCAGCAGTGCTCCCGGCCTCGGGGCTGGCTACACCTTC | - | TRBV25-1 | few | TRBJ1-2
CASSYLQGTGELFF | TGTGCCAGCAGTTACTTACAGGGCACCGGGGAGCTGTTTTTT | - | TRBV6-5 | few | TRBJ2-2
CATSDHSNQPQHF | TGTGCCACCTCCGATCATAGCAATCAGCCCCAGCATTTT | - | TRBV15 | few | TRBJ1-5
CSVPPGVSSYEQYF | TGCAGCGTCCCACCAGGAGTAAGTTCCTACGAGCAGTACTTC | - | TRBV29-1 | - | TRBJ2-7
CSASSRQLKIYEQYF | TGCAGTGCTAGCAGTCGACAACTTAAGATTTACGAGCAGTACTTC | - | TRBV20-1 | few | TRBJ2-7
CATRQGGPPNQPQHF | TGTGCCACCCGACAGGGCGGGCCCCCGAATCAGCCCCAGCATTTT | TRBD1 | TRBV6-1 | few | TRBJ1-5
CSARLGQGDEKLFF | TGCAGTGCTAGGCTGGGACAGGGGGACGAAAAACTGTTTTTT | TRBD1 | TRBV20-1 | - | TRBJ1-4
CASSQGPQETQYF | TGTGCCAGCAGCCAAGGCCCCCAAGAGACCCAGTACTTC | - | TRBV3-1 | - | TRBJ2-5
CATSGGLKRTYEQYF | TGTGCCACCAGCGGGGGCTTGAAGCGGACCTACGAGCAGTACTTC | - | TRBV15 | - | TRBJ2-7
CASSLLGRGVEQYF | TGCGCCAGCAGCTTGCTCGGGAGGGGCGTCGAGCAGTACTTC | TRBD2 | TRBV5-1 | few | TRBJ2-7
CASSRGDANTGELFF | TGTGCCAGCAGCCGGGGCGATGCGAACACCGGGGAGCTGTTTTTT | - | TRBV12-3/TRBV12-4 | - | TRBJ2-2
CASSPTRRDYEETQYF | TGTGCCAGCAGTCCCACCCGCCGGGACTATGAAGAGACCCAGTACTTC | TRBD2 | TRBV12-3/TRBV12-4 | - | TRBJ2-5
CSARDGGQLPSEQYF | TGCAGTGCTAGAGACGGAGGACAACTTCCCTCCGAGCAGTACTTC | - | TRBV20-1 | few | TRBJ2-7
CASSLAGGGVKNIQYF | TGTGCCAGCAGCTTAGCGGGAGGAGGGGTCAAAAACATTCAGTACTTC | TRBD2 | TRBV11-2 | - | TRBJ2-4
CASSDGTSGGAQAQETQYF | TGTGCCAGCAGCGACGGGACTAGCGGGGGGGCCCAAGCCCAAGAGACCCAGTACTTC | TRBD2 | TRBV9 | - | TRBJ2-5
CASSLGTEVHTGELFF | TGTGCCAGCAGCCTAGGGACAGAAGTCCACACCGGGGAGCTGTTTTTT | TRBD1 | TRBV9 | few | TRBJ2-2
CASSLGGQGIMNTEAFF | TGTGCCAGCAGCTTAGGCGGACAGGGCATAATGAACACTGAAGCTTTCTTT | TRBD1 | TRBV7-8 | few | TRBJ1-1
CASTSGSSNTEAFF | TGTGCCAGCACCTCCGGCAGCTCGAACACTGAAGCTTTCTTT | - | TRBV7-3 | few | TRBJ1-1
CASSPRGTSGSGEQYF | TGTGCCAGCTCACCGCGTGGGACTAGCGGGAGCGGCGAGCAGTACTTC | TRBD2 | TRBV18 | few | TRBJ2-7
CASSLDRGHSPLHF | TGCGCCAGCAGCTTGGACAGGGGGCACTCACCCCTCCACTTT | TRBD1 | TRBV5-1 | few | TRBJ1-6
CASSPRDRVWSDF | TGTGCCAGCAGCCCGCGGGACAGGGTCTGGTCCGACTTC | TRBD1 | TRBV6-5 | - | TRBJ2-5
CASSLDRAPYTDTQYF | TGTGCCAGCAGTTTAGACAGGGCTCCCTACACAGATACGCAGTATTTT | - | TRBV12-3/TRBV12-4 | few | TRBJ2-3
CASSGEFRASNQPQHF | TGTGCCAGCAGTGGGGAATTTAGGGCTAGCAATCAGCCCCAGCATTTT | - | TRBV2 | - | TRBJ1-5
CASSLAGAPNTGELFF | TGTGCCAGCAGCTTAGCCGGGGCGCCGAACACCGGGGAGCTGTTTTTT | - | TRBV7-6 | few | TRBJ2-2
CSAIPSGRDTQYF | TGCAGTGCTATACCTAGCGGGAGAGATACGCAGTATTTT | TRBD2 | TRBV20-1 | many | TRBJ2-3
CASSLGPSGEQFF | TGTGCCAGCAGCTTAGGTCCTAGCGGAGAGCAGTTCTTC | TRBD2 | TRBV7-8 | - | TRBJ2-1
CASRKGTASSYNSPLHF | TGTGCCAGCAGAAAAGGGACTGCGAGCTCCTATAATTCACCCCTCCACTTT | - | TRBV6-6 | - | TRBJ1-6
CASSLGQGDVYGTDTQYF | TGCGCCAGCAGCTTGGGACAGGGGGATGTTTACGGTACAGATACGCAGTATTTT | TRBD1 | TRBV5-1 | few | TRBJ2-3
CASTLETSGAYNEQFF | TGCGCCAGCACCCTAGAAACTAGCGGGGCCTACAATGAGCAGTTCTTC | TRBD2 | TRBV5-1 | many | TRBJ2-1
CASSYSPARFGELFF | TGTGCCAGCAGTTACTCCCCCGCGAGATTCGGGGAGCTGTTTTTT | - | TRBV6-2/TRBV6-3 | few | TRBJ2-2
CASSLVGNTGELFF | TGTGCCAGCAGCCTAGTAGGGAACACCGGGGAGCTGTTTTTT | - | TRBV7-2 | many | TRBJ2-2
CATSRDQGAGDRDEQFF | TGTGCCACCAGCAGAGATCAAGGAGCGGGAGATCGAGATGAGCAGTTCTTC | TRBD2 | TRBV15 | many | TRBJ2-1
CASTARWTTEAFF | TGTGCCAGCACGGCACGTTGGACAACCGAAGCTTTCTTT | - | TRBV12-3/TRBV12-4 | once | TRBJ1-1
CASSTGLASNEQFF | TGTGCCAGCAGCACGGGACTAGCCTCTAATGAGCAGTTCTTC | TRBD2 | TRBV5-4 | - | TRBJ2-1
CAISESGLAGGPDTQYF | TGTGCCATCAGTGAGTCGGGACTAGCGGGAGGGCCAGATACGCAGTATTTT | TRBD2 | TRBV10-3 | few | TRBJ2-3
CASSQVGGEQFF | TGTGCCAGCAGCCAAGTTGGGGGGGAGCAGTTCTTC | - | TRBV3-1 | - | TRBJ2-1
CASSADNSYEQYF | TGCGCCAGCAGCGCGGACAACTCCTACGAGCAGTACTTC | - | TRBV5-1 | many | TRBJ2-7
CASSQKREPDNEQFF | TGTGCCAGCAGCCAGAAGCGGGAGCCGGACAATGAGCAGTTCTTC | TRBD2 | TRBV4-2 | few | TRBJ2-1
CASSYQQWRYNEQFF | TGTGCCAGCAGCTATCAACAATGGCGATACAATGAGCAGTTCTTC | - | TRBV7-2 | many | TRBJ2-1
CASSYRLARGGSEQFF | TGTGCCAGCAGTTACCGCCTAGCCCGAGGAGGAAGTGAGCAGTTCTTC | - | TRBV6-5 | - | TRBJ2-1
CASSLPTRDRVGSNQPQHF | TGTGCCAGCAGTTTACCGACCCGGGACAGGGTAGGGAGCAATCAGCCCCAGCATTTT | TRBD1 | TRBV6-6 | - | TRBJ1-5
CASSLAAGAYEQYF | TGCGCCAGCAGCTTGGCAGCGGGGGCCTACGAGCAGTACTTC | TRBD2 | TRBV5-1 | - | TRBJ2-7
CSVGGSGSYKDTQYF | TGCAGCGTTGGGGGTAGCGGGTCTTACAAGGATACGCAGTATTTT | TRBD2 | TRBV29-1 | - | TRBJ2-3
CASSLMPAGGLGNTIYF | TGTGCCAGCAGCTTAATGCCGGCAGGAGGCCTGGGAAACACCATATATTTT | - | TRBV7-9 | - | TRBJ1-3
CASGYEGDGGTEAFF | TGTGCTAGTGGCTATGAAGGGGATGGAGGCACTGAAGCTTTCTTT | - | TRBV12-5 | once | TRBJ1-1
CASSSRVTRNTEAFF | TGTGCCAGCAGCTCCAGGGTGACTCGGAACACTGAAGCTTTCTTT | - | TRBV7-6 | - | TRBJ1-1